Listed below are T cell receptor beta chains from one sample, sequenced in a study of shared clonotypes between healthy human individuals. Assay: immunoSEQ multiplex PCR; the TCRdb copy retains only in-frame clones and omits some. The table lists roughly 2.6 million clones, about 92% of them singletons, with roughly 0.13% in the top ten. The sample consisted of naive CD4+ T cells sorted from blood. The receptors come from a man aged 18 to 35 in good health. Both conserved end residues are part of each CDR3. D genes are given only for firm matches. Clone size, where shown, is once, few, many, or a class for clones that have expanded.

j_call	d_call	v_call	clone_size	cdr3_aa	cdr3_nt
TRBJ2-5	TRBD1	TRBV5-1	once	CASSLAVAGGKETQYF	TGCGCCAGCAGCTTGGCCGTGGCAGGGGGCAAAGAGACCCAGTACTTC
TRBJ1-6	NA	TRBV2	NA	CASSEGRDRSSPLHF	TGTGCCAGCAGTGAAGGCAGAGACAGGAGCTCACCCCTCCACTTT
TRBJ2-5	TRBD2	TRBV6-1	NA	CASSATSGRVGETQYF	TGTGCCAGCAGTGCTACTAGCGGGAGAGTGGGGGAGACCCAGTACTTC
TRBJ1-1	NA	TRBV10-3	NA	CAISQKGYNTEAFF	TGTGCCATCAGTCAAAAGGGGTACAACACTGAAGCTTTCTTT
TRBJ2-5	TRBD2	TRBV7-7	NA	CASSLGSGRGETQYF	TGTGCTAGCAGCTTAGGGAGCGGGAGAGGAGAGACCCAGTACTTC
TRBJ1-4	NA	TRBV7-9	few	CASSLVPGSANEKLFF	TGTGCCAGCAGCTTAGTCCCAGGGTCGGCTAATGAAAAACTGTTTTTT
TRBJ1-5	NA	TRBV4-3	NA	CASSQASGPNQPQHF	TGCGCCAGCAGCCAAGCCTCAGGACCGAATCAGCCCCAGCATTTT
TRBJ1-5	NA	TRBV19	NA	CASARGRDRNQPQHF	TGTGCCAGTGCGAGGGGCAGGGATAGAAATCAGCCCCAGCATTTT
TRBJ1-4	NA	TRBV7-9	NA	CASSFEGEKLFF	TGTGCCAGCAGCTTCGAGGGTGAAAAACTGTTTTTT
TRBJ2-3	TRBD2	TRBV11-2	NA	CASSLAGGPLDTQYF	TGTGCCAGCAGCCTAGCGGGGGGGCCTTTGGATACGCAGTATTTT
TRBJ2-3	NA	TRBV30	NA	CAWSRGSTDTQYF	TGTGCCTGGAGTCGTGGCAGCACAGATACGCAGTATTTT
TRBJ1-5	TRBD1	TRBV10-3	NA	CAISRGGDPNQPQHF	TGTGCCATCAGTAGAGGGGGCGACCCCAATCAGCCCCAGCATTTT
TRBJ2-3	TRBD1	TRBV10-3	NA	CAISGSQGGTDTQYF	TGTGCCATCAGTGGGTCGCAGGGGGGCACAGATACGCAGTATTTT
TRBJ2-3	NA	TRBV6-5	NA	CASSYGGVGPDTQYF	TGTGCCAGCAGTTACGGGGGAGTGGGGCCAGATACGCAGTATTTT
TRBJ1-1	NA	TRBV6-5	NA	CASSYYQGDLNTEAFF	TGTGCCAGCAGTTACTATCAGGGAGACCTGAACACTGAAGCTTTCTTT
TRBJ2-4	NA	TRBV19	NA	CASSVSSGDIQYF	TGTGCCAGTAGTGTGTCCTCGGGGGACATTCAGTACTTC
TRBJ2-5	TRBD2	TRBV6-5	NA	CASRSTSGSVTQYF	TGTGCCAGCAGATCTACTAGCGGAAGTGTGACCCAGTACTTC